The following is a TCR beta chain sequence with its context. The table came from immunoSEQ multiplex PCR; TCRdb's copy has only in-frame clones and leaves some out. Altogether 90,000 to 100,000 clones are present, under 85% being singletons, with the ten largest covering 3% to 4%. The data stem from a study of OX40 agonist ivuxolimab in advanced cancers. The overall study: Patients were infused with ivuxolimab every 2 weeks at 0.01 to 10 mg/kg.

The V gene lost 5 bases and the J gene lost 0 bases, with 10 bases spanning the gap. The CDR3 has 14 amino acids. The germline gives CDR1 SGHRS, CDR2 YFSETQ. The sequencing here drew on CD4+ or CD8+ T cells sorted from blood, taken in a trial of the OX40 agonist ivuxolimab. The V call is TRBV5-1, the J call TRBJ2-3; D ambiguous. The sequence was obtained from an adult with an advanced solid tumor such as melanoma, head and neck, liver or kidney cancer. CDR3 nucleotides: TGCGCCAGCAGATCCCAGACCAGCACAGATACGCAGTATTTT. The encoded protein is CASRSQTSTDTQYF.